These 26 T cell receptor beta chains originate from one sample sequenced in a study of blood T cell repertoires in COVID-19. The data were produced by immunoSEQ multiplex PCR, yet TCRdb's version contains in-frame clones alone and is incomplete. The table has about 430,000 clones, 80% to 90% seen once. The sample taken for sequencing was PBMCs or T cells enriched from blood (not recorded which). The receptors here all came from a man between 25 and 39 years old who had recovered from COVID-19.

The rearrangement joins TRBV11-2 to TRBJ2-7, with D unresolved. Germline-derived CDR1 and CDR2 are SGHAT and FQNNGV. The CDR3 covers 12 residues. Trimming stripped 2 bases from V and 3 bases from J, with 5 bases between. The CDR3 bases are TGTGCCAGCAGCTTATCGCGCTACGAGCAGTACTTC. This encodes CASSLSRYEQYF.

The chain has TRBV24-1 and TRBJ2-1, with D possibly being TRBD1 (6 bases). This CDR3 comprises 13 residues. CDR1 and CDR2 (germline): KGHDR, SFDVKD. V was pared by 1 base and J by 10 bases, with 10 bases between. Here the CDR3 reads CATSDLVTGEQFF. CDR3 nucleotides: TGTGCCACCAGTGATTTAGTGACAGGCGAGCAGTTCTTC.

CDR3 loop: CASSLAPGGIQETQYF. The DNA of the CDR3 is TGCGCCAGCAGCTTGGCTCCAGGGGGTATCCAAGAGACCCAGTACTTC. The genes are TRBV5-1 and TRBJ2-5; 7 nucleotides align to TRBD1. This CDR3 spans 16 amino acids. With V trimmed by 0 bases and J by 1 base, 6 bases remained unmatched. Per germline, CDR1 SGHRS and CDR2 YFSETQ.

V usage is TRBV2 and J usage is TRBJ1-1; no firm D call. This CDR3 is built from 14 residues. Germline V gives CDR1 SNHLY, CDR2 FYNNEI. Trimming stripped 5 bases from V and 1 base from J, with 11 bases between. The CDR3 sequence is CASSTSRGNTEAFF. CDR3 DNA sequence: TGTGCCAGCAGTACCTCTCGGGGGAACACTGAAGCTTTCTTT.

This sequence joins TRBV2 and TRBJ2-7, with 8 positions matching TRBD1. Trimming cost V 8 bases and J 1 base; bases outside gene matches: 4. Germline CDR1 is SNHLY and CDR2 is FYNNEI. The CDR3 covers 13 residues. CDR3 in DNA: TGTGCCAGCGTCGGGACAGGATCCTACGAGCAGTACTTC. Amino acid sequence: CASVGTGSYEQYF.

The chain couples TRBV2 to TRBJ2-7; no definite D call. CDR1 and CDR2 (germline): SNHLY, FYNNEI. CDR3 length: 14 residues. V was clipped by 7 bases and J by 4 bases, with 17 bases between them. The CDR3 reads CASKSEKTIYEQYF. The CDR3 DNA reads TGTGCCAGCAAGTCGGAGAAAACCATTTACGAGCAGTACTTC.

The chain couples TRBV4-2 to TRBJ2-5; TRBD2 matches 8 bases. This CDR3 is 16 amino acids long. Germline-derived CDR1 and CDR2 are LGHNA and YNFKEQ. Trimming took 1 base from V and 5 from J; bases not matched to a gene: 9. The CDR3 sequence is CASSQARGGLVETQYF. The CDR3 nucleotides read TGTGCCAGCAGCCAAGCACGGGGGGGGTTGGTCGAGACCCAGTACTTC.

V and J are TRBV27 and TRBJ2-1; 14 bases fit TRBD2. This CDR3 contains 16 residues. Losses at the gene ends were 5 bases for V and 3 bases for J; bases not matched to a gene: 3. CDR1 MNHEY and CDR2 SMNVEV come from the germline V gene (reference sequence). CDR3: CASSRGLAGVYNEQFF. The CDR3 DNA follows: TGTGCCAGCAGTCGGGGACTAGCGGGAGTCTACAATGAGCAGTTCTTC.

CDR3 bases: TGTGCCTCCGCTAGCGGGAGGAACTCCTACGAGCAGTACTTC. This translates into CASASGRNSYEQYF. The J gene is TRBJ2-7, the V gene TRBV10-3, with TRBD2 identical over 11 bases. The CDR3 has 14 amino acids. Germline V lookup: CDR1 ENHRY, CDR2 SYGVKD. J gave up 0 bases and V 11 bases, and 6 bases lay outside the gene matches.

This chain joins TRBV11-2 and TRBJ2-1, with TRBD2 matching over 15 bases. The CDR3 runs to 17 residues. Germline V gene sequence: CDR1 SGHAT, CDR2 FQNNGV. The V and J ends lost 3 bases and 9 bases, in that order; junction bases with no gene match: 9. CDR3 region: CASSFPRTSGRAVEQFF. CDR3 coding DNA: TGTGCCAGCAGCTTCCCCCGGACTAGCGGGAGGGCCGTTGAGCAGTTCTTC.

The gene calls are TRBV7-9 and TRBJ1-6, with D unresolved. CDR1 SEHNR and CDR2 FQNEAQ come from the germline V gene (reference sequence). V dropped 5 bases and J dropped 13 bases, with 15 bases sitting between them. The CDR3 is 13 amino acids. The chain's CDR3 is CASSPPRPGPLHF. CDR3 nucleotides: TGTGCCAGCAGCCCGCCCCGCCCCGGTCCCCTCCACTTT.

This chain connects TRBV5-1 to TRBJ1-6, with D possibly matching TRBD1 (5 bases). V lost 2 bases to trimming and J lost 8 bases, with 8 bases between them. Germline-derived CDR1 and CDR2 are SGHRS and YFSETQ. The CDR3 consists of 13 residues. The CDR3 loop is CASSLSGYSPLHF. The CDR3 region has the DNA TGCGCCAGCAGCTTATCAGGGTATTCACCCCTCCACTTT.

V and J are TRBV27 and TRBJ1-5; perhaps TRBD1 as D (6 bases). V dropped 3 bases and J dropped 6 bases, with 12 bases sitting between them. Germline lookup yields CDR1 MNHEY and CDR2 SMNVEV (reference sequence). CDR3 length: 14 amino acids. The CDR3 reads CASSFMSGVQPQHF. CDR3 nucleotide sequence: TGTGCCAGCAGTTTTATGTCAGGGGTTCAGCCCCAGCATTTT.

The rearrangement joins TRBV10-2 to TRBJ2-1; 7 nucleotides line up with TRBD2. CDR3 length: 12 residues. The junction had 10 bases not matched to a gene; V was cut back by 5 bases and J by 15 bases. Germline lookup yields CDR1 WSHSY and CDR2 SAAADI. This CDR3 is CASSLIAGVAFF. In nucleotides, the CDR3 is TGCGCCAGCAGTCTGATTGCGGGAGTGGCGTTCTTC.

Regarding this clone: The junction and the germline gene differ at one end; a read error may be behind it. This rearrangement joins TRBV6-5 to TRBJ1-1, with a tentative D call TRBD1 (6 bases). Germline V gives CDR1 MNHEY, CDR2 SVGAGI. This CDR3 has 12 residues. CDR3 sequence reads: CASEGENTEAFF. CDR3 bases: TGTGCCAGCGAGGGGGAGAACACTGAGGCTTTCTTT.

CDR3 DNA sequence: TGTGCCAGCCGGCTCTGGTTAGCGGGGGACAATGAGCAGTTCTTC. Translation gives CASRLWLAGDNEQFF. J is TRBJ2-1 and V is TRBV7-9, with TRBD2 matching over 9 bases. CDR3 length: 15 amino acids. Per germline, CDR1 SEHNR and CDR2 FQNEAQ (reference sequence). V lost 8 bases and J lost 5; bases outside the gene matches: 10.

The V and J genes are TRBV28 and TRBJ1-2; no firm D call. This CDR3 contains 15 residues. Trimming cost V 2 bases and J 0 bases, with 10 bases left between them. The germline gives CDR1 MDHEN, CDR2 SYDVKM. The CDR3 loop is CASSLLPSSNYGYTF. In DNA form, the CDR3 reads TGTGCCAGCAGTTTACTACCCTCCTCTAACTATGGCTACACCTTC.

About this clone itself: This sample includes further DNA sequences coding for the same CDR3. The chain employs TRBV28 and TRBJ1-1; D is unresolved. The CDR3 totals 13 residues. The V end was cut by 3 bases, the J end by 1 base, with 6 bases between. Germline V gives CDR1 MDHEN, CDR2 SYDVKM. In DNA form, the CDR3 reads TGTGCCAGCAGTTTTGGCCAGAACACTGAAGCTTTCTTT. The encoded protein is CASSFGQNTEAFF.

This chain links TRBV20-1 with TRBJ1-3, with D maybe TRBD1 (5 bases). CDR3 length: 13 residues. V was clipped by 3 bases and J by 6 bases, with 12 bases between them. Germline CDR1 reads DFQATT; CDR2 reads SNEGSKA (reference sequence). CDR3 DNA: TGCAGTGCTAGTTCCAGGGCGGCAAACACCATATATTTT. It translates to CSASSRAANTIYF.

The chain has TRBV29-1 and TRBJ2-3, with D perhaps matching TRBD1 (5 bases). V was cut by 3 bases and J by 5 bases, with 12 bases left in between. The CDR3 contains 13 residues. Per the germline V gene, CDR1 is SQVTM and CDR2 is ANQGSEA. The CDR3 DNA is TGCAGCGTTGACTGGGCAGGGCTAGATACGCAGTATTTT. Protein sequence: CSVDWAGLDTQYF.

The rearrangement uses TRBV28 and TRBJ2-7; 8 positions match TRBD1. This CDR3 has 13 residues. With 5 bases clipped from V and 3 bases from J, the junction kept 3 bases outside the gene matches. CDR1 and CDR2 (germline): MDHEN, SYDVKM. The CDR3 nucleotides are TGTGCCAGCAGTCGTGACAGGGGCTACGAGCAGTACTTC. Its protein is CASSRDRGYEQYF.

The chain is built from TRBV4-1 and TRBJ2-2; TRBD2 aligns across 7 bases. The length of the CDR3 is 16 residues. The J segment lost 9 bases and the V segment lost 0 bases, leaving 10 bases of the junction unmatched. Germline loops: CDR1 MGHRA, CDR2 YSYEKL. The CDR3 sequence is CASSQDLGLGPRELFF. The CDR3 region has the DNA TGCGCCAGCAGCCAAGATTTAGGACTAGGTCCCAGGGAGCTGTTTTTT.

The chain employs TRBV3-1 (or the pseudogene TRBV3-2) and TRBJ1-1; TRBD1 is a possible D gene (5 bases). Looked up from germline, CDR1 is LGHDT and CDR2 is YNNKEL (reference sequence). The CDR3 has 16 residues. Trimming pared 1 base from V and 0 bases from J, leaving 12 bases between. The CDR3 sequence: CASSQGGGEMNTEAFF. CDR3 DNA sequence: TGTGCCAGCAGCCAAGGCGGGGGTGAGATGAACACTGAAGCTTTCTTT.

This chain links TRBV30 with TRBJ2-7; TRBD2 agrees at 8 bases. The germline gives CDR1 GTSNPN, CDR2 SVGIG (reference sequence). This CDR3 contains 12 residues. Germline trimming cut 6 bases from V and 5 bases from J; bases unmatched to any gene: 6. The CDR3 DNA reads TGTGCCTGTCAAGCGGGAGTCCACGAGCAGTACTTC. Residues: CACQAGVHEQYF. Full variable domain (remainder filled in from reference TRBV30 and TRBJ2-7): SQTIHQWPATLVQPVGSPLSLECTVEGTSNPNLYWYRQAAGRGLQLLFYSVGIGQISSEVPQNLSASRPQDRQFILSSKKLLLSDSGFYLCACQAGVHEQYFGPGTRLTVT.

This rearrangement joins TRBV5-4 to TRBJ2-7, with TRBD2 matching over 9 bases. Trimming at V came to 5 bases and at J to 2 bases, leaving 11 bases not matched to a gene. Germline V gives CDR1 SGHNT, CDR2 YYREEE (reference sequence). This CDR3 has 16 amino acids. In DNA, the CDR3 is TGTGCCAGCAGTTCCCCTTCTAGCGGGGCCCCCTACGAGCAGTACTTC. Translating it yields CASSSPSSGAPYEQYF.

The chain employs TRBV6-2 or TRBV6-3 and TRBJ2-3; 7 nucleotides match TRBD1. Germline lookup yields CDR1 MNHEY and CDR2 SVGEGT. V trimming: 6 bases; J trimming: 4 bases; junction bases outside the gene matches: 7. This CDR3 comprises 14 residues. The DNA for the CDR3 is TGTGCCAGCAGCCGGCGACAGGGCGCAGATACGCAGTATTTT. Translating gives CASSRRQGADTQYF.